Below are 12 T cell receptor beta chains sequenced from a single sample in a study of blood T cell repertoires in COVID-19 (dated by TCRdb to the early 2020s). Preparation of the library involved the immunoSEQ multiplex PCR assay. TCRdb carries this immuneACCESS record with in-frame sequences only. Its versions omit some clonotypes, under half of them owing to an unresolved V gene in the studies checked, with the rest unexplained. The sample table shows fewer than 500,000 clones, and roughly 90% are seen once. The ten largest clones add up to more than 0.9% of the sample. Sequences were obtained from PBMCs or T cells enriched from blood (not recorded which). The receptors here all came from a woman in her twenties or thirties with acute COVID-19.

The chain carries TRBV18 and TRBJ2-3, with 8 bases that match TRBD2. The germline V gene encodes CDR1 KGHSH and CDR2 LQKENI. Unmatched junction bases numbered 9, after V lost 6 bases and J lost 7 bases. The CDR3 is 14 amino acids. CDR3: CASSLAGSANTQYF. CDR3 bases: TGTGCCAGCTCTTTAGCGGGGTCAGCGAATACGCAGTATTTT.

The CDR3 nucleotides read TGCGCCAGCAGCCAGACTGTCACCGGGGAGCTGTTTTTT. Its protein is CASSQTVTGELFF. The genes are TRBV5-1 and TRBJ2-2; D not certain. The germline CDR1 and CDR2 sequences are SGHRS and YFSETQ. V lost 4 bases to trimming and J lost 4 bases, with 8 bases between them. The CDR3 runs to 13 residues.

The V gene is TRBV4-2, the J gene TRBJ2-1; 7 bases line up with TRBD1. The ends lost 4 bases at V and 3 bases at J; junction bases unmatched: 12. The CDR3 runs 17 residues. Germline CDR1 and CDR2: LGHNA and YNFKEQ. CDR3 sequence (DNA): TGTGCCAGCAGCCTCCAAGACAAGACAGGGATCTACAATGAGCAGTTCTTC. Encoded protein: CASSLQDKTGIYNEQFF.

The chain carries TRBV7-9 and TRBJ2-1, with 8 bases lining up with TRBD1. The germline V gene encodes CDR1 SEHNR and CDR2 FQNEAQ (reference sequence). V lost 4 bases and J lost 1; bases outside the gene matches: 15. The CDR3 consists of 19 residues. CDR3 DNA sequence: TGTGCCAGCAGCTCCTGGACAGGGAGATATCGTGGGTCCTACAATGAGCAGTTCTTC. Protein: CASSSWTGRYRGSYNEQFF.

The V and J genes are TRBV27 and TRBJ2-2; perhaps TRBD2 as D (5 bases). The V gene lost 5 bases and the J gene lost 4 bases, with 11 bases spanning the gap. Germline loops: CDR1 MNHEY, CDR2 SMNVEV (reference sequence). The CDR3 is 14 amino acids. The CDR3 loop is CASSPLGSTGELFF. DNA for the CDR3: TGTGCCAGCAGTCCCCTAGGGAGCACCGGGGAGCTGTTTTTT.

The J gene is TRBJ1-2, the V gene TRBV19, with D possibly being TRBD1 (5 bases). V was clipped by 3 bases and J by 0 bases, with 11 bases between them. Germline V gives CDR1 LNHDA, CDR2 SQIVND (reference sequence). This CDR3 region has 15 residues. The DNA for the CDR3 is TGTGCCAGTAGTATTTGGGGGGAAGCTAACTATGGCTACACCTTC. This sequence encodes CASSIWGEANYGYTF.

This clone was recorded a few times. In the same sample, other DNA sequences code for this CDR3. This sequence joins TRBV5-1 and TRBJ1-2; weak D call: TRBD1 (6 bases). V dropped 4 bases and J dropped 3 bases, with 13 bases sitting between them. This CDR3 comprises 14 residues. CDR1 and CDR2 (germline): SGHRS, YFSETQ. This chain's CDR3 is CASSPTTGDYGYTF. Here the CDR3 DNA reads TGCGCCAGCAGCCCTACGACAGGAGACTATGGCTACACCTTC.

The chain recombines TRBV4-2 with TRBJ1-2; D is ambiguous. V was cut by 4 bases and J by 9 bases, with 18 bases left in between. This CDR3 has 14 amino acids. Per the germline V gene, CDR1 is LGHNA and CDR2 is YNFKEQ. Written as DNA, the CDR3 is TGTGCCAGCAGCCCGAGGGCTTCTGCAGAAAGCTACACCTTC. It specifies CASSPRASAESYTF.

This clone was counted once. The CDR3 sequence: CASSASPGQGVYGYTF. The DNA of the CDR3 is TGTGCCAGCAGTGCTAGCCCGGGACAGGGCGTCTATGGCTACACCTTC. The V gene is TRBV25-1, the J gene TRBJ1-2; TRBD1 aligns across 9 bases. The CDR3 contains 16 residues. Germline CDR1 and CDR2: MGHDK and SYGVNS. V dropped 4 bases and J dropped 4; count of bases not matched to a gene: 10.

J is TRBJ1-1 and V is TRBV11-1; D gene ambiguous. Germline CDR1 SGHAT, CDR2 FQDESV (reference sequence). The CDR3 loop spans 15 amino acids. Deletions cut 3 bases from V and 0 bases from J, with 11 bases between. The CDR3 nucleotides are TGTGCCAGCAGCTTTGCGGCAGCCATGAACACTGAAGCTTTCTTT. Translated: CASSFAAAMNTEAFF. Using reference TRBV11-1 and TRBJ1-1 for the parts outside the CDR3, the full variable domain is EAEVAQSPRYKITEKSQAVAFWCDPISGHATLYWYRQILGQGPELLVQFQDESVVDDSQLPKDRFSAERLKGVDSTLKIQPAELGDSAMYLCASSFAAAMNTEAFFGQGTRLTVV.

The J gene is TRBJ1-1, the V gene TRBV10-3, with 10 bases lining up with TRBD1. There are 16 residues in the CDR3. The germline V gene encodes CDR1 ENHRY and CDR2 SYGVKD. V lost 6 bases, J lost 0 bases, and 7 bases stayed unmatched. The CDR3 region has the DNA TGTGCCATCAGACGAGGGACAGGGGACATGAACACTGAAGCTTTCTTT. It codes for CAIRRGTGDMNTEAFF.

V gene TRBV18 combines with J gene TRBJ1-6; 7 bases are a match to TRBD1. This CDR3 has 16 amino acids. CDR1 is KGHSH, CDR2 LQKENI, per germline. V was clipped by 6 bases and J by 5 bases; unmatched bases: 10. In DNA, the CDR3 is TGTGCCAGCTCCGGCGAAGGGGGACAGAATAATTCACCCCTCCACTTT. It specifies CASSGEGGQNNSPLHF.